These 26 T cell receptor beta chains originate from one sample sequenced in a study of long-term antiretroviral therapy in people with HIV. This was the immunoSEQ v3.0 assay at survey level. The assay was immunoSEQ multiplex PCR, and TCRdb's table has in-frame clones only and misses some. The profile shows under 50,000 clones, 94% of them singletons. The sequencing here drew on unsorted PBMCs, taken roughly 9.4 years after starting antiretroviral therapy. The receptor source for this set is a man aged 25-45 years with HIV.

V usage is TRBV19 and J usage is TRBJ1-1, with D perhaps TRBD1 (6 bases). The V gene lost 7 bases and the J gene lost 1 base, with 13 bases spanning the gap. The CDR3 sequence is 14 residues long. Germline CDR1 reads LNHDA; CDR2 reads SQIVND (reference sequence). Here the CDR3 reads CASNRDGRNTEAFF. The CDR3 region has the DNA TGTGCCAGTAACAGGGACGGCAGGAACACTGAAGCTTTCTTT. The variable domain in full, with the rest retrieved from reference TRBV19 and TRBJ1-1, is DGGITQSPKYLFRKEGQNVTLSCEQNLNHDAMYWYRQDPGQGLRLIYYSQIVNDFQKGDIAEGYSVSREKKESFPLTVTSAQKNPTAFYLCASNRDGRNTEAFFGQGTRLTVV.

The rearrangement joins TRBV7-8 to TRBJ1-1; no reliable D call. Germline loops: CDR1 SGHVS, CDR2 FQNEAQ. The V end was cut by 5 bases, the J end by 0 bases, with 13 bases between. The CDR3 totals 15 residues. CDR3: CASSPGPAMNTEAFF. The CDR3 DNA sequence: TGTGCCAGCAGCCCCGGGCCCGCAATGAACACTGAAGCTTTCTTT.

This clone was recorded only once. The chain has TRBV7-3 and TRBJ1-1, with D possibly TRBD1 on 5 matching bases. The V gene lost 5 bases and the J gene lost 4 bases, with 11 bases spanning the gap. The germline CDR1 and CDR2 sequences are SGHTA and FQGTGA. CDR3 size: 13 residues. In DNA form, the CDR3 reads TGTGCCAGCAGCCTAGGGGAGCCCACTGAAGCTTTCTTT. Protein product: CASSLGEPTEAFF. Using reference TRBV7-3 and TRBJ1-1 for the parts outside the CDR3, the full variable domain is GAGVSQTPSNKVTEKGKYVELRCDPISGHTALYWYRQSLGQGPEFLIYFQGTGAADDSGLPNDRFFAVRPEGSVSTLKIQRTERGDSAVYLCASSLGEPTEAFFGQGTRLTVV.

This chain connects TRBV10-3 to TRBJ2-6; tentative D call: TRBD1 (6 bases). V was pared by 3 bases and J by 0 bases, with 12 bases between. The CDR3 covers 17 residues. From germline, CDR1 is ENHRY and CDR2 SYGVKD. The CDR3 here is CAISDRGPTSGANVLTF. The CDR3 coding sequence is TGTGCCATCAGTGACAGGGGACCCACCTCTGGGGCCAACGTCCTGACTTTC.

The rearrangement uses TRBV10-3 and TRBJ2-7; D may be TRBD2 (6 bases). Germline V CDR1 and CDR2: ENHRY, SYGVKD. The CDR3 has 14 residues. The ends were cut back, 2 bases at V and 0 bases at J, with 8 bases in the middle. The CDR3 bases are TGTGCCATCAGTGAGGGGACTTACTCCTACGAGCAGTACTTC. It is translated as CAISEGTYSYEQYF.

The chain couples TRBV6-1 to TRBJ1-1; the D gene is possibly TRBD1 (5 bases). Germline CDR1 reads MNHNS; CDR2 reads SASEGT. V was trimmed by 8 bases and J by 6 bases, leaving 19 bases between them. The CDR3 is 14 amino acids. The CDR3 sequence is CASPAQVPGAEAFF. The CDR3 coding sequence is TGTGCCAGCCCGGCACAGGTCCCTGGGGCTGAAGCTTTCTTT.

The chain uses TRBV7-3 and TRBJ2-1; TRBD1 is a possible D gene (6 bases). V lost 3 bases, J lost 8 bases, and 11 bases lay in between. The CDR3 extends over 13 amino acids. In germline, CDR1 is SGHTA, CDR2 FQGTGA. CDR3 nucleotide sequence: TGTGCCAGCAGCTTTAAGGGGGTGTATGAGCAGTTCTTC. This encodes CASSFKGVYEQFF.

This clone is labeled medium-sized. The rearrangement uses TRBV6-4 and TRBJ2-3; 11 bases align to TRBD2. Germline V gene sequence: CDR1 MRHNA, CDR2 SNTAGT. This CDR3 has 15 residues. Unmatched junction bases numbered 0, after V lost 0 bases and J lost 4 bases. CDR3 sequence reads: CASSDSSGGADTQYF. CDR3 DNA: TGTGCCAGCAGTGACTCTAGCGGGGGGGCAGATACGCAGTATTTT.

This chain links TRBV5-5 with TRBJ2-7, with D possibly matching TRBD2 (5 bases). The ends were cut back, 1 base at V and 2 bases at J, with 13 bases in the middle. The germline V gene has CDR1 SGHKS and CDR2 YYEKEE (reference sequence). The CDR3 extends over 15 amino acids. CDR3 amino acids: CASSLSAQEAYEQYF. DNA for the CDR3: TGTGCCAGCAGCTTGAGCGCCCAGGAGGCCTACGAGCAGTACTTC. The full variable domain, in which reference TRBV5-5 and TRBJ2-7 provide the parts outside the CDR3, is DAGVTQSPTHLIKTRGQQVTLRCSPISGHKSVSWYQQVLGQGPQFIFQYYEKEERGRGNFPDRFSARQFPNYSSELNVNALLLGDSALYLCASSLSAQEAYEQYFGPGTRLTVT.

This clone was counted a few times. This chain joins TRBV6-1 and TRBJ2-3, with 9 bases fitting TRBD1. Trimming at V came to 1 base and at J to 4 bases, leaving 3 bases not matched to a gene. The CDR3 consists of 15 residues. CDR1 is MNHNS and CDR2 is SASEGT in the germline V gene. CDR3 sequence: CASSEGQGGADTQYF. The CDR3 DNA sequence: TGTGCCAGCAGTGAAGGACAGGGGGGAGCAGATACGCAGTATTTT.

The chain employs TRBV7-8 and TRBJ2-2; 14 bases map to TRBD2. Losses at the gene ends were 6 bases for V and 1 base for J; bases not matched to a gene: 10. Germline values: CDR1 SGHVS, CDR2 FQNEAQ. The CDR3 is made up of 19 amino acids. CDR3 region: CASRRGLAGGIENTGELFF. The DNA of the CDR3 is TGTGCCAGCAGACGAGGACTAGCGGGGGGTATCGAGAACACCGGGGAGCTGTTTTTT.

This clone appeared once. The J gene is TRBJ1-1, the V gene TRBV6-1, with D possibly matching TRBD1 (5 bases). The CDR3 contains 14 residues. Trimming took off 1 base at V and 5 bases at J, with 11 bases between the two ends. In germline, CDR1 is MNHNS, CDR2 SASEGT. The CDR3 loop is CASSEVDRYTEAFF. CDR3 in DNA: TGTGCCAGCAGTGAAGTCGACAGATATACTGAAGCTTTCTTT.

This chain links TRBV7-9 with TRBJ1-2; D remains unclear. CDR1 is SEHNR and CDR2 is FQNEAQ in the germline V gene (reference sequence). CDR3 length: 14 amino acids. Trimming took off 1 base at V and 1 base at J, with 7 bases between the two ends. CDR3 in DNA: TGTGCCAGCAGCTTAGGCTCCTTTAACTATGGCTACACCTTC. This sequence encodes CASSLGSFNYGYTF.

The V gene is TRBV2, the J gene TRBJ1-1; perhaps TRBD1 as D (5 bases). The CDR3 spans 16 residues. Trimming removed 5 bases from V and 7 bases from J, with 23 bases in between. The germline gives CDR1 SNHLY, CDR2 FYNNEI. The CDR3 sequence is CASSLGQEWGRVEAFF. CDR3 sequence (DNA): TGTGCCAGCAGTCTGGGTCAGGAGTGGGGCAGGGTTGAAGCTTTCTTT.

CDR3 nucleotides: TGTGCCAGCAGCCAGGGGGTCTCCAAAAACATTCAGTACTTC. Translated, it gives CASSQGVSKNIQYF. The chain has TRBV14 and TRBJ2-4, with D tentatively TRBD1 or TRBD2 (5 bases each). V shed 3 bases and J shed 2 bases, with 8 bases lying between them. Per germline, CDR1 SGHDN and CDR2 FVKESK. This CDR3 region has 14 residues.

The chain recombines TRBV5-8 with TRBJ1-1; D is possibly TRBD1 (5 bases). The V gene lost 3 bases and the J gene lost 3 bases, with 12 bases spanning the gap. The CDR3 has 14 amino acids. Germline CDR1 reads SGHTS; CDR2 reads YDEGEE. The CDR3 region is CASSWGRTHTEAFF. CDR3 nucleotide sequence: TGTGCCAGCAGCTGGGGACGGACTCACACTGAAGCTTTCTTT.

The V gene is TRBV7-8, the J gene TRBJ2-4; possible D gene TRBD2, 5 bases. This CDR3 has 15 amino acids. CDR1 is SGHVS, CDR2 FQNEAQ, per germline. V lost 3 bases to trimming and J lost 8 bases, with 17 bases between them. This CDR3 is CASSFRRVSRDIQYF. Here the CDR3 DNA reads TGTGCCAGCAGCTTTAGGCGAGTTTCGAGGGACATTCAGTACTTC.

The chain links TRBV7-6 to TRBJ1-6; D unresolved. Germline V gene sequence: CDR1 SGHVS, CDR2 FNYEAQ. The CDR3 is made up of 16 amino acids. The germline V and J ends were trimmed by 5 bases and 1 base, with 12 bases remaining between them. In DNA form, the CDR3 reads TGTGCCAGCAGCGCCGGCTCGTGGTCCTATAATTCACCCCTCCACTTT. It encodes CASSAGSWSYNSPLHF. The whole variable domain, remainder taken from reference TRBV7-6 and TRBJ1-6, is GAGVSQSPRYKVTKRGQDVALRCDPISGHVSLYWYRQALGQGPEFLTYFNYEAQQDKSGLPNDRFSAERPEGSISTLTIQRTEQRDSAMYRCASSAGSWSYNSPLHFGNGTRLTVT.

The V and J genes are TRBV5-5 and TRBJ1-1, with 8 bases matching TRBD1. This CDR3 contains 15 residues. Germline loops: CDR1 SGHKS, CDR2 YYEKEE (reference sequence). Trimming cost V 5 bases and J 1 base; bases outside gene matches: 7. The CDR3 protein is CASRDPDRGNTEAFF. In DNA, the CDR3 is TGTGCCAGCAGAGACCCCGACAGGGGGAACACTGAAGCTTTCTTT.

The gene calls are TRBV18 and TRBJ1-5; D gene uncertain. Germline V gives CDR1 KGHSH, CDR2 LQKENI. The CDR3 runs 14 residues. Trimming cost V 2 bases and J 0 bases, with 5 bases left between them. CDR3 loop: CASSPDISNQPQHF. The CDR3 DNA sequence: TGTGCCAGCTCACCAGACATTAGCAATCAGCCCCAGCATTTT.

The CDR3 sequence is CASWGQANEKLFF. DNA of the CDR3: TGTGCCAGCTGGGGACAGGCGAATGAAAAACTGTTTTTT. The chain recombines TRBV6-5 with TRBJ1-4; 8 bases map to TRBD1. V lost 8 bases and J lost 5; bases outside the gene matches: 4. The CDR3 loop spans 13 amino acids. Germline CDR1 MNHEY, CDR2 SVGAGI.

This clone appeared once. The chain couples TRBV4-1 to TRBJ2-5, with D perhaps assigned TRBD1 or TRBD2 (5 bases each). Germline CDR1 and CDR2: MGHRA and YSYEKL. CDR3 size: 14 residues. V lost 6 bases to trimming and J lost 3 bases, with 14 bases between them. CDR3 nucleotides: TGCGCCAGCAGAAGGGACCTTAAGGAAGAGACCCAGTACTTC. Translating it yields CASRRDLKEETQYF.

This clone was seen more than once but under ten times. The chain combines TRBV28 with TRBJ1-3; D not resolved. The length of the CDR3 is 15 residues. Looked up from germline, CDR1 is MDHEN and CDR2 is SYDVKM. The ends were cut back, 5 bases at V and 0 bases at J, with 11 bases in the middle. CDR3 in amino acids: CASSAGLHSGNTIYF. The CDR3 DNA is TGTGCCAGCAGTGCAGGACTGCACTCTGGAAACACCATATATTTT.

The chain combines TRBV7-2 with TRBJ1-1; 7 bases are shared with TRBD1. Germline-derived CDR1 and CDR2 are SGHTA and FQGNSA. The CDR3 totals 13 residues. The V segment lost 4 bases and the J segment 7 bases; nucleotides outside the gene matches: 6. The CDR3: CASSYGQEGEAFF. In DNA, the CDR3 is TGTGCCAGCAGCTATGGACAGGAAGGTGAAGCTTTCTTT.

The chain is built from TRBV6-1 and TRBJ2-5, with D uncertain. The CDR3 covers 14 residues. V was cut by 4 bases and J by 5 bases, with 14 bases left in between. CDR1 and CDR2 (germline): MNHNS, SASEGT. This CDR3 reads CASSADRILETQYF. The CDR3 DNA reads as TGTGCCAGCAGTGCGGATCGGATCTTGGAGACCCAGTACTTC.

This clone was observed a single time. This chain links TRBV19 with TRBJ1-2; 8 positions match TRBD1. Unmatched junction bases numbered 11, after V lost 7 bases and J lost 4 bases. Germline V gene sequence: CDR1 LNHDA, CDR2 SQIVND (reference sequence). This CDR3 region has 15 residues. In nucleotides, the CDR3 is TGTGCCAGTATGGCAGGGGGCACGGTTGGCTATGGCTACACCTTC. Protein sequence: CASMAGGTVGYGYTF.